The clone carrying this T cell receptor (beta chain) was detected only a few times. The time point was: patch test 3, about 24 weeks after DPC sensitization. Regarding treatment: therapeutic diphenylcyclopropenone sensitization with weekly scalp DPC. V was clipped by 3 bases and J by 2 bases; unmatched bases: 5. The CDR3 loop spans 16 amino acids. The V gene's germline CDR1 is LGHDT and CDR2 YNNKEL (reference sequence). In the authors' methods: 96,000 or so TCRs per sample was the median, with a range of about 20,000 to 690,600. MiXCR, applied by TCRdb to the RACE reads, yields one record per CDR3 protein. These V and J calls are TCRdb output, not the study's own analysis. This table holds tens of thousands of distinct CDR3 sequences, roughly 10% found once. The data are from a study of human T cells and chemical hapten exposure. The overall study: Weekly diphenylcyclopropenone doses were given to patients' scalps across the approximately 22-week study. After 6 days, upper back 0.01% DPC patch tests were scored.

The TCR comes from a woman in her forties with alopecia areata. Some clones in this sample may be carry-over from other donors' samples. The chain is built from TRBV3-1 and TRBJ2-5, with 11 bases lining up with TRBD2. The input for sequencing was whole blood, taken in connection with sensitization to the hapten diphenylcyclopropenone (DPC). CDR3 nucleotides: TGTGCCAGCAGCCACCCGGGACTAGCGGCTCAAGAGACCCAGTACTTC. Protein sequence: CASSHPGLAAQETQYF.